Given below is one T cell receptor beta chain in context. The antigen is not known. CDR1 is ENHRY and CDR2 is SYGVKD in the germline V gene. CDR3 length: 15 residues. Trimming removed 3 bases from V and 3 bases from J; junction bases left unmatched: 3. These data come from a study of shared clonotypes between healthy human individuals. Study conclusions and caveats: Non-shared clonotypes had lower generation probabilities than clonotypes shared by all four sorted-subset donors.

The donor population consisted of healthy HIV-negative adults with no recent acute infections or vaccinations. Method: immunoSEQ multiplex PCR; TCRdb's copy keeps in-frame clones and lacks some. The sample comprises 2 million to 2.5 million clones, less than 95% of which are singletons, and approximately 0.4% rests with the top ten. The chain couples TRBV10-3 to TRBJ2-7, with 12 positions matching TRBD2. Sequencing was carried out using naive CD4+ T cells from PBMCs. Subset of the sample: CD45RA+ positively selected. This TCR was sampled from a man aged 18 to 29 in good health. Some clones in this sample may be carry-over from other donors' samples. The CDR3 is CAISDRTSGIYEQYF. DNA for the CDR3: TGTGCCATCAGTGATAGGACTAGCGGGATCTACGAGCAGTACTTC.